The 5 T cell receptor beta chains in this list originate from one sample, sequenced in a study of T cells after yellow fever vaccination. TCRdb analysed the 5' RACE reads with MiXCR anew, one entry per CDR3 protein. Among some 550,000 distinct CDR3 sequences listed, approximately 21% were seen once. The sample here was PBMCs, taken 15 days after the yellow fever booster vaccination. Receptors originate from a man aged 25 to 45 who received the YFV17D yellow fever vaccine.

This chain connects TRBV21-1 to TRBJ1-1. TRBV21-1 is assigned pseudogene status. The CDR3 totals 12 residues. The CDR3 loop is CASSSRTAEAFF. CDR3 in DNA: TGTGCCAGCAGCAGCAGGACCGCTGAAGCTTTCTTT.

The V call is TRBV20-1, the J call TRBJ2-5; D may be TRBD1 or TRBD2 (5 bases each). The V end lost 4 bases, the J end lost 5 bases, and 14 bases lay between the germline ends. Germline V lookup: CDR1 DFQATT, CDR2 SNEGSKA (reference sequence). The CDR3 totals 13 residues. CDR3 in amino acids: CSAKISGTETQYF. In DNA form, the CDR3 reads TGCAGTGCTAAGATCTCCGGGACCGAGACCCAGTACTTC.

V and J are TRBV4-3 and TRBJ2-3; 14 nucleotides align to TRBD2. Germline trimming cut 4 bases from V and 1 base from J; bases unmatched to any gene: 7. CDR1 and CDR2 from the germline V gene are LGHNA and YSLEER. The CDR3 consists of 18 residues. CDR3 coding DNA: TGCGCCAGCAGCCTCGGGACTAGCGGGAGATTTGGCACAGATACGCAGTATTTT. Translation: CASSLGTSGRFGTDTQYF.

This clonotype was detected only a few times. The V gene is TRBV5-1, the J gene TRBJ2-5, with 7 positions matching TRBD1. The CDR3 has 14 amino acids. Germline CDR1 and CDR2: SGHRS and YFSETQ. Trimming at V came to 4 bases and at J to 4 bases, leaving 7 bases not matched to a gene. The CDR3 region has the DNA TGCGCCAGCAGCAAAAGACAGGGATCAGAGACCCAGTACTTC. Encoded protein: CASSKRQGSETQYF.

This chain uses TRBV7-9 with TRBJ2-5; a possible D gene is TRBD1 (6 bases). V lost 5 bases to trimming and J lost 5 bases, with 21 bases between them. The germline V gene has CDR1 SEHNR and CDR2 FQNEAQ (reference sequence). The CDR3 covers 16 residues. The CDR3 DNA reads TGTGCCAGCAGCCTGGGGGCCAGCGCCTCGAGGGAGACCCAGTACTTC. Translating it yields CASSLGASASRETQYF.